One sample yielded the 8 T cell receptor beta chains listed below, sequenced in a study of beta chain features in type 1 diabetes. All of the isolated RNA was reverse transcribed, so expressed TCRB transcripts were sequenced. TCRdb keeps only in-frame clones here, not all; method: immunoSEQ multiplex PCR. The sample lists over 150,000 clones; around an eighth were seen once. The sample was central memory CD4+ T cells from blood. These TCRs come from a woman between 18 and 29 years old in good health.

This chain links TRBV4-2 with TRBJ2-7; the match to TRBD2 covers 9 bases. The CDR3 spans 15 residues. The ends lost 0 bases at V and 4 bases at J; junction bases unmatched: 4. CDR1 and CDR2 from the germline V gene are LGHNA and YNFKEQ. CDR3 region: CASSQEREGLYEQYF. Here the CDR3 DNA reads TGTGCCAGCAGCCAAGAGCGGGAGGGCCTTTACGAGCAGTACTTC.

In its sample, this clone was seen a few times. This same CDR3 is encoded by further DNA sequences in the sample. This chain connects TRBV5-1 to TRBJ2-1; D gene ambiguous. The germline CDR1 and CDR2 sequences are SGHRS and YFSETQ. The length of the CDR3 is 12 residues. The germline V and J ends were trimmed by 2 bases and 5 bases, with 5 bases remaining between them. The CDR3: CASSLTDNEQFF. CDR3 sequence (DNA): TGCGCCAGCAGCTTAACGGACAATGAGCAGTTCTTC. Full variable domain (outside the CDR3, taken from reference TRBV5-1 and TRBJ2-1): KAGVTQTPRYLIKTRGQQVTLSCSPISGHRSVSWYQQTPGQGLQFLFEYFSETQRNKGNFPGRFSGRQFSNSRSEMNVSTLELGDSALYLCASSLTDNEQFFGPGTRLTVL.

The V and J genes are TRBV7-9 and TRBJ2-1; maybe TRBD1 (6 bases). Looked up from germline, CDR1 is SEHNR and CDR2 is FQNEAQ (reference sequence). This CDR3 is built from 16 residues. V gave up 1 base and J gave up 2 bases, with 12 bases separating them. CDR3 region: CASSLVGGWTYNEQFF. The CDR3 nucleotides read TGTGCCAGCAGCTTAGTTGGGGGCTGGACCTACAATGAGCAGTTCTTC.

This chain connects TRBV28 to TRBJ2-7; possible D gene TRBD1, 6 bases. V lost 2 bases, J lost 3 bases, and 17 bases lay in between. Germline CDR1 MDHEN, CDR2 SYDVKM. CDR3 length equals 16 residues. The chain's CDR3 is CASSLVARQAIYEQYF. The CDR3 nucleotides are TGTGCCAGCAGTTTAGTGGCGAGACAGGCGATCTACGAGCAGTACTTC.

The rearrangement uses TRBV29-1 and TRBJ1-1, with unresolved D. The CDR3 is made up of 14 amino acids. Deletions cut 6 bases from V and 0 bases from J, with 14 bases between. Germline CDR1 SQVTM, CDR2 ANQGSEA. The CDR3 sequence is CSVTVAGVNTEAFF. In DNA form, the CDR3 reads TGCAGCGTCACAGTGGCAGGCGTGAACACTGAAGCTTTCTTT. Filled out from reference TRBV29-1 and TRBJ1-1, the complete variable domain reads SAVISQKPSRDICQRGTSLTIQCQVDSQVTMMFWYRQQPGQSLTLIATANQGSEATYESGFVIDKFPISRPNLTFSTLTVSNMSPEDSSIYLCSVTVAGVNTEAFFGQGTRLTVV.

This chain connects TRBV5-6 to TRBJ2-5, with 7 bases matching TRBD2. CDR1 and CDR2 (germline): SGHDT, YYEEEE. With 4 bases clipped from V and 4 bases from J, the junction kept 7 bases outside the gene matches. The CDR3 sequence is 14 residues long. CDR3 coding DNA: TGTGCCAGCAGCCCGCGTGGGAGGGGAGAGACCCAGTACTTC. Translating it yields CASSPRGRGETQYF.

The chain has TRBV5-6 and TRBJ1-2; tentative D call: TRBD1 (5 bases). This CDR3 has 13 residues. The ends were cut back, 1 base at V and 6 bases at J, with 10 bases in the middle. Germline lookup yields CDR1 SGHDT and CDR2 YYEEEE. CDR3: CASSLSGINGYTF. DNA of the CDR3: TGTGCCAGCAGCTTGTCAGGGATTAATGGCTACACCTTC.

This chain's CDR3 is CASSTGTGGNEQFF. For the CDR3, the DNA is TGTGCCAGCAGTACCGGGACAGGGGGGAATGAGCAGTTCTTC. The rearrangement links TRBV28 to TRBJ2-1, with TRBD1 identical over 11 bases. Looked up from germline, CDR1 is MDHEN and CDR2 is SYDVKM. The CDR3 consists of 14 residues. V lost 5 bases and J lost 7; bases outside the gene matches: 4.